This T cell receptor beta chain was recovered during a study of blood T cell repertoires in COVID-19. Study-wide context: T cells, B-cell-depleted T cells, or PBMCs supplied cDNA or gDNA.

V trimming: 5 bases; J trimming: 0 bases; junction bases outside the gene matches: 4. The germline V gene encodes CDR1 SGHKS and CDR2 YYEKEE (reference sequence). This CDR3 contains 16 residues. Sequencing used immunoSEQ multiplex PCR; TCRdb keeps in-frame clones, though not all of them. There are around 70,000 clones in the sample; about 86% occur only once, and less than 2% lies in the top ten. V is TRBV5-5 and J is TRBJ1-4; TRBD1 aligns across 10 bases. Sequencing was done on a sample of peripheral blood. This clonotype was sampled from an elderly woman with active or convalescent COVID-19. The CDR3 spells CASSSGQGATNEKLFF. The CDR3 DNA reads TGTGCCAGCAGTTCCGGACAGGGGGCAACTAATGAAAAACTGTTTTTT. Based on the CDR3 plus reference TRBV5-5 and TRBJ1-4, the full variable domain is DAGVTQSPTHLIKTRGQQVTLRCSPISGHKSVSWYQQVLGQGPQFIFQYYEKEERGRGNFPDRFSARQFPNYSSELNVNALLLGDSALYLCASSSGQGATNEKLFFGSGTQLSVL.